The 8 T cell receptor beta chains reported below all come from one sample, sequenced in a study of beta chain features in type 1 diabetes. What was sequenced were expressed TCRB transcripts, since all of the isolated RNA had been reverse transcribed. TCRdb keeps only in-frame clones here, not all; method: immunoSEQ multiplex PCR. The sample yields around 200,000 clones, around an eighth seen once. The sample comprised central memory CD4+ T cells from blood. The receptors derive from a woman aged 18-29 years in good health.

This clone has just a few counts. The chain is built from TRBV28 and TRBJ2-1; 11 positions match TRBD2. Trimming took 5 bases from V and 6 from J; bases not matched to a gene: 0. This CDR3 has 13 residues. Germline values: CDR1 MDHEN, CDR2 SYDVKM. As DNA, the CDR3 is TGTGCCAGCAGTACTAGCGGGAGCAATGAGCAGTTCTTC. Protein sequence: CASSTSGSNEQFF. Together with reference TRBV28 and TRBJ2-1, the CDR3 gives the full variable domain: DVKVTQSSRYLVKRTGEKVFLECVQDMDHENMFWYRQDPGLGLRLIYFSYDVKMKEKGDIPEGYSVSREKKERFSLILESASTNQTSMYLCASSTSGSNEQFFGPGTRLTVL.

This clone was counted a few times. The rearrangement joins TRBV9 to TRBJ2-5; 9 nucleotides align to TRBD2. J lost 5 bases, V lost 0 bases, and 11 bases had no gene match. The germline CDR1 and CDR2 sequences are SGDLS and YYNGEE. The CDR3 runs to 17 residues. CDR3 DNA: TGTGCCAGCAGCGTAGGCGGGAGGGCCGTGTTGGGGGAGACCCAGTACTTC. Protein sequence: CASSVGGRAVLGETQYF. The whole variable domain, filled in from reference TRBV9 and TRBJ2-5, reads DSGVTQTPKHLITATGQRVTLRCSPRSGDLSVYWYQQSLDQGLQFLIQYYNGEERAKGNILERFSAQQFPDLHSELNLSSLELGDSALYFCASSVGGRAVLGETQYFGPGTRLLVL.

The rearrangement uses TRBV29-1 and TRBJ1-2, with 10 bases identical to TRBD1. The CDR3 consists of 14 residues. CDR1 and CDR2 (germline): SQVTM, ANQGSEA. Trimming took 1 base from V and 5 from J; bases not matched to a gene: 4. This chain's CDR3 is CSVEATGGYYGYTF. The CDR3 nucleotides read TGCAGCGTTGAAGCGACAGGGGGCTATTATGGCTACACCTTC.

This clone has just a few counts. This chain links TRBV30 with TRBJ2-2, with TRBD2 matching 7 bases. V was pared by 6 bases and J by 5 bases, with 12 bases of the junction left unmatched. There are 15 residues in the CDR3. Germline loops: CDR1 GTSNPN, CDR2 SVGIG (reference sequence). The CDR3: CACPRLALSTGELFF. CDR3 coding DNA: TGTGCCTGCCCTAGACTAGCTTTAAGTACCGGGGAGCTGTTTTTT.

J is TRBJ2-5 and V is TRBV7-9; D remains ambiguous. Per germline, CDR1 SEHNR and CDR2 FQNEAQ (reference sequence). Between the trimmed V and J ends, which lost 0 bases and 1 base, there was a span of 6 bases. The CDR3 is 14 amino acids. CDR3 in amino acids: CASSLAASQETQYF. CDR3 coding DNA: TGTGCCAGCAGCTTAGCAGCCTCCCAAGAGACCCAGTACTTC.

This clone came up a few times. This chain joins TRBV18 and TRBJ2-7; 8 bases map to TRBD1. The germline gives CDR1 KGHSH, CDR2 LQKENI. With 2 bases clipped from V and 7 bases from J, the junction kept 10 bases outside the gene matches. The CDR3 has 15 amino acids. CDR3 nucleotides: TGTGCCAGCTCACCAAGCGTACAGGGGGTTTGGGAGCAGTACTTC. Residues: CASSPSVQGVWEQYF.

The chain joins TRBV5-4 to TRBJ2-3; no definite D call. CDR1 and CDR2 from the germline V gene are SGHNT and YYREEE (reference sequence). The CDR3 has 11 amino acids. The V end lost 2 bases, the J end lost 5 bases, and 3 bases lay between the germline ends. In DNA, the CDR3 is TGTGCCAGCAGCTTCATAGATACGCAGTATTTT. Amino acid sequence: CASSFIDTQYF.

This chain connects TRBV5-6 to TRBJ2-7, with TRBD1 matching over 7 bases. The germline gives CDR1 SGHDT, CDR2 YYEEEE. Losses at the gene ends were 5 bases for V and 2 bases for J; bases not matched to a gene: 13. The CDR3 contains 16 residues. As DNA, the CDR3 is TGTGCCAGCAGTTCGCCAACAGGGGTAAGCCCCTACGAGCAGTACTTC. This sequence encodes CASSSPTGVSPYEQYF.